The clone carrying this TCR beta chain occurred a few times. The table came from immunoSEQ multiplex PCR; TCRdb's copy has only in-frame clones and leaves some out. The data contain a few hundred thousand clones, around 92% of them singletons. These data belong to a study of blood T cell repertoires in COVID-19. On the study more broadly: From the United States, Italy and Spain came samples of acute and convalescent COVID-19.

What the recovered Cohort 3 donors had was two negative PCRs, clearance, or symptom resolution. The CDR3 has 17 amino acids. Germline-derived CDR1 and CDR2 are ENHRY and SYGVKD. Germline trimming cut 3 bases from V and 1 base from J; bases unmatched to any gene: 6. The rearrangement joins TRBV10-3 to TRBJ2-1; 10 bases fit TRBD1. The material sequenced was PBMCs or T cells enriched from blood (not recorded which). This TCR was recovered from a woman under 40 who had recovered from COVID-19. For the CDR3, the DNA is TGTGCCATCAGTGATAAAGACAGGGGGCTTTCCTACAATGAGCAGTTCTTC. Amino acids: CAISDKDRGLSYNEQFF.